These 14 T cell receptor beta chains came from one sample sequenced in a study of T cell repertoires in cytomegalovirus infection. A single record per CDR3 protein comes from TCRdb applying MiXCR to the reads. The data contain fewer than 300,000 distinct CDR3 sequences, more than 20% of them singletons. The sequencing sample was made of PBMCs. Receptors were obtained from a human donor in good health (CMV status not recorded). Some clones in this sample may be carry-over from other donors' samples.

The table lists this clonotype with a few counts. The rearrangement uses TRBV6-2 or TRBV6-3 and TRBJ2-2; 8 nucleotides match TRBD2. The germline V gene encodes CDR1 MNHEY and CDR2 SVGEGT. The CDR3 spans 16 residues. V dropped 1 base and J dropped 3; count of bases not matched to a gene: 4. The CDR3 nucleotides are TGTGCCAGCAGTTACTTGGAGCGGGAGTACACCGGGGAGCTGTTTTTT. Protein sequence: CASSYLEREYTGELFF.

Ten or more counts support this clonotype. The rearrangement uses TRBV7-9 and TRBJ2-6; D gene ambiguous. The CDR3 is 19 amino acids. Germline-derived CDR1 and CDR2 are SEHNR and FQNEAQ (reference sequence). Trimming stripped 3 bases from V and 0 bases from J, with 18 bases between. The CDR3 is CASSFVVVTIGSGANVLTF. CDR3 bases: TGTGCCAGCAGCTTTGTAGTGGTCACCATTGGCTCTGGGGCCAACGTCCTGACTTTC.

Only a few counts were recorded for this clonotype. This chain links TRBV28 with TRBJ1-5; tentatively, D is TRBD1 (5 bases). The CDR3 sequence is 15 residues long. Germline V gene data show CDR1 as MDHEN and CDR2 as SYDVKM. Trimming pared 6 bases from V and 4 bases from J, leaving 16 bases between. DNA for the CDR3: TGTGCCAGCAGCGGTGGACAAGGATGGAATCAGCCCCAGCATTTT. Encoded protein: CASSGGQGWNQPQHF.

V gene TRBV20-1 combines with J gene TRBJ2-1, with 7 bases lining up with TRBD2. Trimming took 7 bases from V and 7 from J; bases not matched to a gene: 4. There are 11 residues in the CDR3. Germline CDR1 DFQATT, CDR2 SNEGSKA (reference sequence). Here the CDR3 reads CSGLGGNEQFF. The CDR3 DNA reads TGCAGTGGCTTGGGGGGGAATGAGCAGTTCTTC.

The genes are TRBV28 and TRBJ1-2; 9 bases are shared with TRBD1. Trimming removed 2 bases from V and 6 bases from J; junction bases left unmatched: 7. The germline gives CDR1 MDHEN, CDR2 SYDVKM. The CDR3 length is 15 residues. The CDR3 bases are TGTGCCAGCAGTTTAGGTTTCGGACAGGGGAATGGCTACACCTTC. This codes for CASSLGFGQGNGYTF.

Regarding this clonotype: One end of the junction varies from germline; a read error may be responsible. The genes are TRBV18 and TRBJ2-1; no definite D call. Germline V gene sequence: CDR1 KGHSH, CDR2 LQKENI. The CDR3 covers 12 residues. The CDR3 nucleotides read TGTGCCAGCTCACCAATAGACAAAGAGCAGTTCTTC. Protein product: CASSPIDKEQFF.

The genes are TRBV9 and TRBJ2-5; tentative D call: TRBD1 (6 bases). This CDR3 has 15 amino acids. The V end was cut by 0 bases, the J end by 2 bases, with 11 bases between. Looked up from germline, CDR1 is SGDLS and CDR2 is YYNGEE. The CDR3 here is CASSVAPGDQETQYF. As DNA, the CDR3 is TGTGCCAGCAGCGTAGCTCCAGGGGATCAAGAGACCCAGTACTTC.

The rearrangement joins TRBV11-2 to TRBJ2-5; no clear D gene. CDR3 size: 11 residues. Germline assignment: CDR1 SGHAT and CDR2 FQNNGV. The ends were cut back, 6 bases at V and 5 bases at J, with 7 bases in the middle. The CDR3 nucleotides are TGTGCCAGCAGAGGGATCGAGACCCAGTACTTC. This sequence encodes CASRGIETQYF.

This clonotype was counted many times. In nucleotides, the CDR3 is TGTGCCAGCAGCCCGAACTCTGGGGCCAACGTCCTGACTTTC. This codes for CASSPNSGANVLTF. The J gene is TRBJ2-6, the V gene TRBV7-9, with unresolved D. Looked up from germline, CDR1 is SEHNR and CDR2 is FQNEAQ (reference sequence). The V end was cut by 5 bases, the J end by 0 bases, with 5 bases between. The CDR3 extends over 14 amino acids.

The V gene is TRBV5-6, the J gene TRBJ2-5, with D possibly TRBD2 on 6 matching bases. Trimming removed 2 bases at V and 1 base at J, with 9 bases between. There are 14 residues in the CDR3. Germline CDR1 and CDR2: SGHDT and YYEEEE. The CDR3 here is CASSLDSGQETQYF. The CDR3 region has the DNA TGTGCCAGCAGCTTAGATAGCGGCCAAGAGACCCAGTACTTC.

In its sample, this clonotype was seen a few times. This rearrangement joins TRBV28 to TRBJ2-7; 7 nucleotides match TRBD1. V lost 2 bases to trimming and J lost 3 bases; unmatched junction nucleotides: 7. This CDR3 region has 15 residues. Germline assignment: CDR1 MDHEN and CDR2 SYDVKM. CDR3 loop: CASSLPGTENYEQYF. The DNA for the CDR3 is TGTGCCAGCAGTTTACCAGGGACAGAGAACTACGAGCAGTACTTC.

The chain recombines TRBV5-1 with TRBJ2-1; 8 bases line up with TRBD1. Trimming took 4 bases from V and 5 from J; bases not matched to a gene: 2. The CDR3 loop spans 13 amino acids. Germline V gives CDR1 SGHRS, CDR2 YFSETQ. The CDR3: CASSPTGDNEQFF. In nucleotides, the CDR3 is TGCGCCAGCAGCCCGACAGGGGACAATGAGCAGTTCTTC. The whole variable domain, remainder taken from reference TRBV5-1 and TRBJ2-1, is KAGVTQTPRYLIKTRGQQVTLSCSPISGHRSVSWYQQTPGQGLQFLFEYFSETQRNKGNFPGRFSGRQFSNSRSEMNVSTLELGDSALYLCASSPTGDNEQFFGPGTRLTVL.

The V call is TRBV6-6, the J call TRBJ2-5; 11 nucleotides agree with TRBD2. The germline gives CDR1 MNHNY, CDR2 SVGAGI (reference sequence). This CDR3 spans 18 amino acids. The trim removed 0 bases at V and 7 bases at J, leaving 13 bases unmatched. The DNA of the CDR3 is TGTGCCAGCAGTTACTCGAGGGCTAGCGGGGGGTCCCAGGGGACCCAGTACTTC. This sequence encodes CASSYSRASGGSQGTQYF.

The chain is built from TRBV6-5 and TRBJ2-3; D is unclear. CDR1 MNHEY and CDR2 SVGAGI come from the germline V gene. The V end was cut by 10 bases, the J end by 1 base, with 12 bases between. The CDR3 length is 13 residues. CDR3 in DNA: TGTGCCACCGAAGGACCCGGCACAGATACGCAGTATTTT. It specifies CATEGPGTDTQYF.